Below, one T cell receptor (beta chain) is given with its context. Its antigen is unknown. This CDR3 has 14 amino acids. V shed 6 bases and J shed 2 bases, with 16 bases lying between them. CDR1 is DFQATT, CDR2 SNEGSKA, per germline (reference sequence). Construction of TCR beta libraries was performed using quantitative 5'-RACE with molecular barcodes. MiXCR was run by TCRdb on the 5' RACE reads, yielding one entry per CDR3 protein. Of 300,000 to 400,000 distinct CDR3 sequences detected, roughly 14% appear once; the ten largest clones hold around 1%. This sample is drawn from a study of CD8 T cells in ankylosing spondylitis. Study-wide results and caveats: Both synovial fluid and blood in reactive arthritis had previously been reported to carry some motif variants. Made up of eight highly homologous variants, a TCR beta motif appeared characteristic of ankylosing spondylitis blood. Significantly higher representation of disease-linked clones was reported for matched ankylosing spondylitis synovial fluid.

The chain is built from TRBV20-1 and TRBJ1-1; D perhaps matches TRBD1 (5 bases). The TCR comes from a male donor with ankylosing spondylitis or in good health (not recorded which). Input material: blood, either unsorted or a sorted T cell fraction (not recorded which). CDR3 DNA sequence: TGCAGTGCCAGTACCGGGACCTTTAACACTGAAGCTTTCTTT. This codes for CSASTGTFNTEAFF.